Each of the 16 T cell receptor beta chains below was sequenced from the same sample in a study of T-cell reconstitution after alpha-beta-depleted transplantation in children. The authors prepared the TCRbeta library with unique molecular identifiers. In TCRdb, the PCR reads were re-called with MiXCR into one record per CDR3 protein. The data show about 500,000 distinct CDR3 sequences, with about an eighth seen just once and 14% held by the top ten. The sample here was PBMCs, mostly from graft donor cells, taken 180 days after TCRalphabeta/CD19-depleted stem cell transplant. The receptors were sampled from a female patient aged 2-9 years who had a stem cell transplant for aplastic anemia, so the T cells may come from the graft donor.

V gene TRBV28 combines with J gene TRBJ2-7; 7 positions agree with TRBD1. CDR3 length: 16 amino acids. From germline, CDR1 is MDHEN and CDR2 SYDVKM. With V trimmed by 5 bases and J by 5 bases, 15 bases remained unmatched. The CDR3 sequence: CASSPSGQVPWDEQYF. The CDR3 DNA is TGTGCCAGCAGTCCCTCCGGACAGGTCCCCTGGGACGAGCAGTACTTC.

This clonotype was seen more than once but under ten times. V usage is TRBV5-1 and J usage is TRBJ2-5; unclear D gene. CDR1 is SGHRS, CDR2 YFSETQ, per germline. V was pared by 4 bases and J by 2 bases, with 9 bases between. The CDR3 sequence is 13 residues long. CDR3 in DNA: TGCGCCAGCAGCGGGCCTGCGCAAGAGACCCAGTACTTC. This sequence encodes CASSGPAQETQYF.

This clonotype turned up a few times. The chain uses TRBV25-1 and TRBJ1-5, with TRBD1 identical over 9 bases. The length of the CDR3 is 16 residues. V trimming: 1 base; J trimming: 1 base; junction bases outside the gene matches: 2. Germline CDR1 reads MGHDK; CDR2 reads SYGVNS. In DNA form, the CDR3 reads TGTGCCAGCAGTGAATCGGGGACAGGGAGCAATCAGCCCCAGCATTTT. Amino acids: CASSESGTGSNQPQHF.

V is TRBV2 and J is TRBJ2-3; TRBD2 matches 12 bases. V lost 2 bases to trimming and J lost 3 bases; unmatched junction nucleotides: 3. CDR1 is SNHLY, CDR2 FYNNEI, per germline. There are 16 residues in the CDR3. The CDR3 DNA is TGTGCCAGCAGTGAACTAGCGGGAGGGCTGACAGATACGCAGTATTTT. Translating it yields CASSELAGGLTDTQYF.

This clonotype has a count of ten or more. This sequence joins TRBV6-2 or TRBV6-3 and TRBJ1-5; D gene unclear. V was clipped by 8 bases and J by 7 bases, with 12 bases between them. Germline lookup yields CDR1 MNHEY and CDR2 SVGEGT. CDR3 size: 12 residues. CDR3 sequence reads: CASGPGSQPQHF. The CDR3 DNA is TGTGCCAGCGGCCCGGGTTCGCAGCCCCAGCATTTT.

V gene TRBV20-1 combines with J gene TRBJ1-2; no clear D gene. Germline CDR1 and CDR2: DFQATT and SNEGSKA (reference sequence). The V and J ends lost 6 bases and 4 bases respectively, with 15 bases between them. The CDR3 covers 13 residues. The CDR3 spells CSAPNDDRYGYTF. CDR3 in DNA: TGCAGTGCCCCCAACGACGATCGCTATGGCTACACCTTC.

This clonotype was seen ten or more times. The rearrangement links TRBV29-1 to TRBJ1-3, with D tentatively TRBD1 (5 bases). Germline-derived CDR1 and CDR2 are SQVTM and ANQGSEA. This CDR3 is built from 12 residues. V gave up 4 bases and J gave up 4 bases, with 8 bases separating them. CDR3 DNA: TGCAGCGTTGGGGACGGAGGAAACACCATATATTTT. Amino acid sequence: CSVGDGGNTIYF.

This clonotype was detected a few times. This chain joins TRBV9 and TRBJ1-2, with D possibly matching TRBD1 (5 bases). V lost 0 bases to trimming and J lost 2 bases, with 8 bases between them. CDR3 length: 14 amino acids. The V gene's germline CDR1 is SGDLS and CDR2 YYNGEE. The CDR3 spells CASSVDSGNYGYTF. The CDR3 DNA reads TGTGCCAGCAGCGTAGATTCAGGGAACTATGGCTACACCTTC.

This clonotype was picked up a small number of times. This sequence joins TRBV3-1 and TRBJ1-5; D is unclear. Per germline, CDR1 LGHDT and CDR2 YNNKEL (reference sequence). V dropped 2 bases and J dropped 6 bases, with 11 bases sitting between them. The CDR3 has 14 residues. CDR3 in DNA: TGTGCCAGCAGCCAATTTAGTGGTGGTCAGCCCCAGCATTTT. Translation: CASSQFSGGQPQHF.

A few counts support this clonotype. The chain recombines TRBV7-9 with TRBJ2-7; D not certain. This CDR3 is built from 13 residues. From germline, CDR1 is SEHNR and CDR2 FQNEAQ (reference sequence). The V end lost 5 bases, the J end lost 2 bases, and 10 bases lay between the germline ends. Here the CDR3 reads CASSPLGTYEQYF. CDR3 DNA sequence: TGTGCCAGCAGCCCTCTGGGGACCTACGAGCAGTACTTC.

This clonotype was counted between two and nine times. The CDR3 loop is CASRGTPFRADTQYF. The CDR3 nucleotides read TGTGCCAGCAGGGGGACTCCGTTTCGTGCAGATACGCAGTATTTT. V usage is TRBV2 and J usage is TRBJ2-3; possibly TRBD2 for D (6 bases). Germline V gene data show CDR1 as SNHLY and CDR2 as FYNNEI. Deletions cut 6 bases from V and 4 bases from J, with 17 bases between. This CDR3 spans 15 amino acids.

The rearrangement uses TRBV9 and TRBJ1-2; D is ambiguous. Germline values: CDR1 SGDLS, CDR2 YYNGEE. This CDR3 comprises 14 residues. The germline V and J ends were trimmed by 0 bases and 0 bases, with 6 bases remaining between them. As DNA, the CDR3 is TGTGCCAGCAGCGTAGACCCTGCTAACTATGGCTACACCTTC. Translating it yields CASSVDPANYGYTF.

This chain connects TRBV15 to TRBJ2-7, with 11 bases matching TRBD2. V dropped 1 base and J dropped 4; count of bases not matched to a gene: 3. Germline values: CDR1 LNHNV, CDR2 YYDKDF (reference sequence). The CDR3 is 15 amino acids. CDR3 nucleotides: TGTGCCACCAGCAGAGGCGGGACTAGCGGATACGAGCAGTACTTC. Encoded protein: CATSRGGTSGYEQYF. The full variable domain, completed using reference TRBV15 and TRBJ2-7, is DAMVIQNPRYQVTQFGKPVTLSCSQTLNHNVMYWYQQKSSQAPKLLFHYYDKDFNNEADTPDNFQSRRPNTSFCFLDIRSPGLGDTAMYLCATSRGGTSGYEQYFGPGTRLTVT.

The V and J genes are TRBV28 and TRBJ2-1, with 8 nucleotides matching TRBD2. V was pared by 6 bases and J by 3 bases, with 7 bases of the junction left unmatched. Germline assignment: CDR1 MDHEN and CDR2 SYDVKM. The CDR3 length is 15 residues. The CDR3 is CASRRRGAYYNEQFF. The DNA of the CDR3 is TGTGCCAGCAGACGGCGGGGGGCCTACTACAATGAGCAGTTCTTC.

The rearrangement uses TRBV6-1 and TRBJ2-7, with TRBD2 matching 8 bases. V lost 4 bases to trimming and J lost 2 bases; unmatched junction nucleotides: 13. The CDR3 covers 17 residues. CDR1 is MNHNS and CDR2 is SASEGT in the germline V gene. The CDR3 loop is CASSARGGSKGTYEQYV. CDR3 DNA: TGTGCCAGCAGTGCACGGGGGGGGTCCAAGGGAACCTACGAGCAGTACGTC.

This chain connects TRBV15 to TRBJ1-1, with a weak D call TRBD1 (5 bases). V was clipped by 8 bases and J by 0 bases, with 13 bases between them. Germline CDR1 is LNHNV and CDR2 is YYDKDF (reference sequence). The CDR3 extends over 14 amino acids. CDR3 in amino acids: CATRLGAVNTEAFF. The CDR3 nucleotides read TGTGCCACCCGCCTAGGGGCCGTGAACACTGAAGCTTTCTTT.